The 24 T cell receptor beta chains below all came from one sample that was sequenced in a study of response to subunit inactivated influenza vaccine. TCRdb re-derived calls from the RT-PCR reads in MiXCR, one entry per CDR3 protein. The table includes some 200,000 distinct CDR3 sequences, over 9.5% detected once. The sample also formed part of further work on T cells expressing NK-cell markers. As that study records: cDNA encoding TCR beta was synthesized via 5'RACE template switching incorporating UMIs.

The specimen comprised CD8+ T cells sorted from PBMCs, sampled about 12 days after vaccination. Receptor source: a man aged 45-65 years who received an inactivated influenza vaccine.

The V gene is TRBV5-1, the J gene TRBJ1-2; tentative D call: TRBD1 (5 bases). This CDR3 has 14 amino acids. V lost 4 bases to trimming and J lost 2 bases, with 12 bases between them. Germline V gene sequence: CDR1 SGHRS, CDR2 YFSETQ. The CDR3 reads CASSPAGENYGYTF. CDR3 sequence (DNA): TGCGCCAGCAGCCCGGCGGGGGAAAACTATGGCTACACCTTC.

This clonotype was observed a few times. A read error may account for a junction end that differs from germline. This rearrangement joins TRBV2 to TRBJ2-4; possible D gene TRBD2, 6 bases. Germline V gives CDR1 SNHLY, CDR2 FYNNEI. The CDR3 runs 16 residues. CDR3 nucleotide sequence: TGTGCCAGCTGTGAGGTGCAGGGACTAGCCAAAAACATTCAGTACTTC. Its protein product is CASCEVQGLAKNIQYF.

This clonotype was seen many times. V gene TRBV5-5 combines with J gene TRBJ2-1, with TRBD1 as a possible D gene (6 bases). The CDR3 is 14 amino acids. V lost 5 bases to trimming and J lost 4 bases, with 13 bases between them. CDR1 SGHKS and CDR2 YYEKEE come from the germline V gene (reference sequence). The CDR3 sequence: CASRPLQGYNEQFF. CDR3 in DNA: TGTGCCAGCAGACCTTTACAGGGTTACAATGAGCAGTTCTTC.

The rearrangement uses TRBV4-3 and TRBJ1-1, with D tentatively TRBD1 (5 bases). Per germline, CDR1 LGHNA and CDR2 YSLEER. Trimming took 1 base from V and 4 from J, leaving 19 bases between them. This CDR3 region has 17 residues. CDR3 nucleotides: TGCGCCAGCAGCCAAGGGGCAGGGCTAGGTATCGGCACTGAAGCTTTCTTT. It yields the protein CASSQGAGLGIGTEAFF.

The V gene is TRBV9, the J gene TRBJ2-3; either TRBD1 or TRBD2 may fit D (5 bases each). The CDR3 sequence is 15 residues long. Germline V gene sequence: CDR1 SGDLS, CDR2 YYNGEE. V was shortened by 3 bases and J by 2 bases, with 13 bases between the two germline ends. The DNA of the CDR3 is TGTGCCAGCAGCGGTGGGGGACCCCCCACAGATACGCAGTATTTT. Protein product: CASSGGGPPTDTQYF.

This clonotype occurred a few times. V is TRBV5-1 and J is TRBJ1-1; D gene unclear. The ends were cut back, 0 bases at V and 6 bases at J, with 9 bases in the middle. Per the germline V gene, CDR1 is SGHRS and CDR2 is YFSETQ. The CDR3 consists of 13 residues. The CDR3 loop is CASSLEVYAEAFF. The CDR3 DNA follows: TGCGCCAGCAGCTTGGAGGTGTACGCTGAAGCTTTCTTT.

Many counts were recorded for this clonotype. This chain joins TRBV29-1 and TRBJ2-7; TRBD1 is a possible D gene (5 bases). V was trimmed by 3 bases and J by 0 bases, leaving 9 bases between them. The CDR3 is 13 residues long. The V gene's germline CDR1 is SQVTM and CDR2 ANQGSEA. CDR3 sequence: CSVEIGASYEQYF. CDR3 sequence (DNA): TGCAGCGTTGAGATTGGGGCCTCCTACGAGCAGTACTTC.

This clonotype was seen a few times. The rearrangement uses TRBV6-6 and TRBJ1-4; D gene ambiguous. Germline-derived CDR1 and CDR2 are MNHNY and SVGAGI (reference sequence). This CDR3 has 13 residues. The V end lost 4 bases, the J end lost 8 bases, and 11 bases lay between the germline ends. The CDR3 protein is CASSSDWNEKLFF. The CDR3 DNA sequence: TGTGCCAGCAGTTCAGACTGGAACGAAAAACTGTTTTTT.

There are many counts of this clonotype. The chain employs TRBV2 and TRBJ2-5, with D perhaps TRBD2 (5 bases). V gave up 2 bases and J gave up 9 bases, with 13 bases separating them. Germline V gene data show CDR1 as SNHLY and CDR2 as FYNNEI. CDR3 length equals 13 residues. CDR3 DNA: TGTGCCAGCAGTGAAAACTTCGGAGCGGCCCAGTACTTC. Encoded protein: CASSENFGAAQYF.

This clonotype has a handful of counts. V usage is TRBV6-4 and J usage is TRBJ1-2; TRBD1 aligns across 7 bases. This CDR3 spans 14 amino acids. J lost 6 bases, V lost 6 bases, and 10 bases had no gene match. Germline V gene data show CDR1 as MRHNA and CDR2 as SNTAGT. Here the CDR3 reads CASRQETGVDGYTF. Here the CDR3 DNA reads TGTGCCAGCAGACAGGAAACAGGGGTGGATGGCTACACCTTC.

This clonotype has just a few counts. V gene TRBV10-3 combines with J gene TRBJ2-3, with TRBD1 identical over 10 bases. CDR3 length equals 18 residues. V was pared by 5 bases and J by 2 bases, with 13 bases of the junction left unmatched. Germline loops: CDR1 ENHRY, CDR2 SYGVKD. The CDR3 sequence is CAISPVMSGTGVTDTQYF. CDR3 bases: TGTGCCATCAGTCCGGTTATGTCCGGGACAGGGGTCACAGATACGCAGTATTTT.

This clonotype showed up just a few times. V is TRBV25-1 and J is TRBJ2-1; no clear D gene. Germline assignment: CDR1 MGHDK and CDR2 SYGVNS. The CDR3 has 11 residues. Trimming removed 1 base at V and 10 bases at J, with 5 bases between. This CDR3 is CASSESPEQFF. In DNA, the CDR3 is TGTGCCAGCAGTGAATCCCCAGAGCAGTTCTTC.

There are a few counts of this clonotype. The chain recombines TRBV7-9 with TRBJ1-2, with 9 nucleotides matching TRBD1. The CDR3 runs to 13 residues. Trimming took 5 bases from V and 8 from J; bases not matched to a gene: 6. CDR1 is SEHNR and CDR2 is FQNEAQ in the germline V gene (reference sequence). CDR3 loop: CASSPWTGAGYTF. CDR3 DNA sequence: TGTGCCAGCAGCCCCTGGACAGGGGCCGGCTACACCTTC.

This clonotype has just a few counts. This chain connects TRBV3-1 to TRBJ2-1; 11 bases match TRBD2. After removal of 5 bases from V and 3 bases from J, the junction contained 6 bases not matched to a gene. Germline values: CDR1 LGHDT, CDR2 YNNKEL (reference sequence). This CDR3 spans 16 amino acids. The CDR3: CASSGRTSGLYNEQFF. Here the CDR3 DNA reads TGTGCCAGCAGCGGCCGGACTAGCGGGCTCTACAATGAGCAGTTCTTC.

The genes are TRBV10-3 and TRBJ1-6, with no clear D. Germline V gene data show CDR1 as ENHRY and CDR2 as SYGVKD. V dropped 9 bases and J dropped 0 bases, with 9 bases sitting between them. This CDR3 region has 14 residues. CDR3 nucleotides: TGTGCCATAACGTCCAGCTCCTATAATTCACCCCTCCACTTT. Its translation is CAITSSSYNSPLHF.

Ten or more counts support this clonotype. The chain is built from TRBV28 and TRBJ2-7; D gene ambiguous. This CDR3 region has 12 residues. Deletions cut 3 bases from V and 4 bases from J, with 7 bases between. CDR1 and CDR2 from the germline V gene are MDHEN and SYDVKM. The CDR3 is CASSFSAYEQYF. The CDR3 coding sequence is TGTGCCAGCAGTTTCTCAGCTTACGAGCAGTACTTC. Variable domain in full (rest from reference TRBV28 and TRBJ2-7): DVKVTQSSRYLVKRTGEKVFLECVQDMDHENMFWYRQDPGLGLRLIYFSYDVKMKEKGDIPEGYSVSREKKERFSLILESASTNQTSMYLCASSFSAYEQYFGPGTRLTVT.

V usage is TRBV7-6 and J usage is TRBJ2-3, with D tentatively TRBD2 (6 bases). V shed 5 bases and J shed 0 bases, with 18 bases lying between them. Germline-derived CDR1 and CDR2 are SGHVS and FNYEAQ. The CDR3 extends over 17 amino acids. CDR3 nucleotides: TGTGCCAGCAGCCCCGACGGAACGGGAGCTAGCACAGATACGCAGTATTTT. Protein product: CASSPDGTGASTDTQYF. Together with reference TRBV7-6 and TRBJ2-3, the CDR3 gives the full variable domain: GAGVSQSPRYKVTKRGQDVALRCDPISGHVSLYWYRQALGQGPEFLTYFNYEAQQDKSGLPNDRFSAERPEGSISTLTIQRTEQRDSAMYRCASSPDGTGASTDTQYFGPGTRLTVL.

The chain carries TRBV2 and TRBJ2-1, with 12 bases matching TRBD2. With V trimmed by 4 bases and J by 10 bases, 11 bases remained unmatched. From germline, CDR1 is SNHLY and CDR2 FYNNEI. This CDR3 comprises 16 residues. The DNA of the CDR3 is TGTGCCAGCAGTGGGACTAGCGGGATCTTTCTTGGGGAGCAGTTCTTC. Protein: CASSGTSGIFLGEQFF.

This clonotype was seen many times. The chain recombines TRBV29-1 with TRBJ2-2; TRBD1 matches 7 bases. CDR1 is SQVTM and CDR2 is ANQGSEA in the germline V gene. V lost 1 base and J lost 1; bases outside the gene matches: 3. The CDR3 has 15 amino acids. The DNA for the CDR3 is TGCAGCGTTGAAGTCGGGACAGTGAACACCGGGGAGCTGTTTTTT. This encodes CSVEVGTVNTGELFF.

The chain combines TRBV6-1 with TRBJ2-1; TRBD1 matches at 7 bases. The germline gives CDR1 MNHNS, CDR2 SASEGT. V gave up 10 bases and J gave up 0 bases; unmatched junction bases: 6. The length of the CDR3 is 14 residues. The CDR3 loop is CATISGGSYNEQFF. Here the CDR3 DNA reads TGTGCCACCATCTCAGGGGGCTCCTACAATGAGCAGTTCTTC.

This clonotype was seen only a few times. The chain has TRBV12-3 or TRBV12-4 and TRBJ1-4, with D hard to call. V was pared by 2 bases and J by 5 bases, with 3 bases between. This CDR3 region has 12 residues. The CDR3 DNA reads TGTGCCAGCAGTTTATCAAATGAAAAACTGTTTTTT. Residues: CASSLSNEKLFF.

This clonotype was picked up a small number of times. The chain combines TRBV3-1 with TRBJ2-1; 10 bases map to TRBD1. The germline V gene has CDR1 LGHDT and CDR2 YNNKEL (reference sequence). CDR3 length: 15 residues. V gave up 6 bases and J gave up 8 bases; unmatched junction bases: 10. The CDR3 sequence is CASSPWTGGLYEQFF. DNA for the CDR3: TGTGCCAGCAGTCCGTGGACAGGGGGGCTCTATGAGCAGTTCTTC.

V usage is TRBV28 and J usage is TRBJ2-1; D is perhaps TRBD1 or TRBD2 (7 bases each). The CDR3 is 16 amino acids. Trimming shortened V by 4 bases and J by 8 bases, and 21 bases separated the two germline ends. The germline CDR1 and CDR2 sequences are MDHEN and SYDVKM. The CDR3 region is CASSSSLPGGVDEQFF. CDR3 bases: TGTGCCAGCAGTTCATCCCTCCCAGGGGGGGTCGATGAGCAGTTCTTC.

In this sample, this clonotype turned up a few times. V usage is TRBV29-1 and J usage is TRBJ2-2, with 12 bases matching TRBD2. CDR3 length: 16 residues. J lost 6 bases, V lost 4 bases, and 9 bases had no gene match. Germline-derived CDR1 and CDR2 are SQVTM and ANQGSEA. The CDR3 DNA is TGCAGCGTTGGTCGGGCTAGCGGGAGGGCCCCCGGGGAGCTGTTTTTT. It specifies CSVGRASGRAPGELFF.